This TCR beta chain was retrieved from a study of CXCR3-negative and CXCR3-positive naive CD8 T cells. Study at large: About 140 million TRB reads in total, about 1.5 +/- 0.3 million per library. Study-level results: TRB CDR3 hydrophobicity was greater in CXCR3-positive naive cells than in CXCR3-negative naive cells. Naive subsets did not differ in surface CD5, and TRB CDR3 properties served to infer TCR strength. Relative to memory CD8+ cells, whose diversity was much lower, both naive subsets had comparably high diversity.

Details on this clonotype: The antigen is not known.

The CDR3 is made up of 15 amino acids. The germline V gene has CDR1 SQVTM and CDR2 ANQGSEA. UMI labels and 5' RACE were used to prepare the TRB cDNA libraries. TCRdb reprocessed the 5' RACE reads and stores each CDR3 protein as one record, lacking DNA. The sample has more than 65,000 distinct CDR3 sequences. This chain uses TRBV29-1 with TRBJ1-1; TCRdb picks TRBD1, but there is no DNA to check that call. The sequenced material came from naive CXCR3- CD8+ T cells from blood. Subset in this sample: CD45RO-CCR7+CD27+CD95- naive CD8+ T cells lacking CXCR3 (TNR3-). This sequence was found in a human donor in good health. Some clones in this sample may be carry-over from other donors' samples. CDR3 sequence: CSVFAGATVNTEAFF.